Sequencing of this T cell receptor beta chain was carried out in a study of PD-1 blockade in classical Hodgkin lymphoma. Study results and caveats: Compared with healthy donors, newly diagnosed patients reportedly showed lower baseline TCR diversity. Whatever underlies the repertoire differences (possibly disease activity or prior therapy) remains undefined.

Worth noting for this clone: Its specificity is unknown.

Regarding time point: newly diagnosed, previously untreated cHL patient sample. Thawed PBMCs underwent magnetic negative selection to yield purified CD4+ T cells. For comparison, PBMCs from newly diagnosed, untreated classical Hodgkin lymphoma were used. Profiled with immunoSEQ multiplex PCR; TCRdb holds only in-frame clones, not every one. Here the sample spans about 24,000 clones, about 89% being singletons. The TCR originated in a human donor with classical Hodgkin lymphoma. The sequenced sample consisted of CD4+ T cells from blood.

The CDR3 DNA is TGTGCCAGCAGCTCTCCGCGCGGGGGCAATCAGCCCCAGCATTTT. Its protein product is CASSSPRGGNQPQHF. The V and J genes are TRBV11-3 and TRBJ1-5, with D uncertain. The CDR3 extends over 15 amino acids. V was cut by 4 bases and J by 2 bases, with 12 bases left in between. Germline lookup yields CDR1 SGHNT and CDR2 YENEEA.